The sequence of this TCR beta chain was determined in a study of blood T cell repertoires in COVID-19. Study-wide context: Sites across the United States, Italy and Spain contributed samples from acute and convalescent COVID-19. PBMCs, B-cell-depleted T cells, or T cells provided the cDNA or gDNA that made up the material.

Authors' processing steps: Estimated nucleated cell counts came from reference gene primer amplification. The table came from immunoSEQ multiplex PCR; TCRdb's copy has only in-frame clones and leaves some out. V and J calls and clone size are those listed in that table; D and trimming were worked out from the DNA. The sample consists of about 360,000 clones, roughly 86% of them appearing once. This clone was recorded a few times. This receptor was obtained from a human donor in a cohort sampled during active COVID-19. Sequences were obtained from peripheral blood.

CDR3 region: CASSQEFGRKAFF. The CDR3 DNA sequence: TGTGCCAGCAGCCAAGAATTCGGGAGAAAAGCTTTCTTT. The chain links TRBV14 to TRBJ1-1; D ambiguous. Per the germline V gene, CDR1 is SGHDN and CDR2 is FVKESK. This CDR3 is built from 13 residues. Trimming shortened V by 0 bases and J by 9 bases, and 11 bases separated the two germline ends.